Below are 4 T cell receptor beta chains sequenced from a single sample in a study of T cells expressing NK-cell markers. For each CDR3 protein, TCRdb gives one entry from its re-call of the 5' RACE reads, without DNA. This repertoire includes 350,000 to 450,000 distinct CDR3 sequences. Sequenced: blood T cells: a sorted CD56 or NKG2C T cell subset, CD4+ or CD8+ T cells, or bulk PBMC T cells (not recorded which). The receptors come from a man aged 18-70 years in good health.

V usage is TRBV12-3 or TRBV12-4 and J usage is TRBJ2-1. The CDR3 is made up of 12 amino acids. The CDR3 loop is CASSYGLTMQFF.

This rearrangement joins TRBV3-1 to TRBJ2-7; there is no DNA to check the TCRdb D call of TRBD2. This CDR3 is 15 amino acids long. Per germline, CDR1 LGHDT and CDR2 YNNKEL (reference sequence). This CDR3 reads CASSQGAGGAYEQYF.

The gene calls are TRBV7-2 and TRBJ2-6. The CDR3 runs to 15 residues. Germline values: CDR1 SGHTA, CDR2 FQGNSA. The CDR3 loop is CASSLTRSGANVLTF.

The CDR3 loop reads CASSIGTGDEKLFF. The rearrangement links TRBV28 to TRBJ1-4; TCRdb's assignment of TRBD1 cannot be checked, as there is no DNA. The CDR3 loop spans 14 amino acids. Germline-derived CDR1 and CDR2 are MDHEN and SYDVKM.